A selection of T cell receptor beta chains follows, all from one sample in a study of early T cells in non-severe SARS-CoV-2 infection. One entry per CDR3 protein results from TCRdb running MiXCR on the 5' RACE reads. The sample has more than 75,000 distinct CDR3 sequences; around 13% are singletons. The sample consisted of whole blood. These receptors were taken from an adult who was a healthcare worker with PCR-confirmed SARS-CoV-2 infection or an uninfected control (not recorded which). The CDR3 runs from the conserved cysteine through the conserved F or W. Each record gives: V gene, D gene, clone size, CDR3 length, J gene, CDR3 protein, CDR3 DNA. A D gene is named only where the DNA matches it firmly. Expanded clones are given a class, and other clones once, few, many or no size at all.

v_call: TRBV5-5
d_call: NA
clone_size: many
cdr3_length: 15
j_call: TRBJ2-7
cdr3_aa: CASSFLGSDPREQYF
cdr3_nt: TGTGCCAGCAGCTTTCTCGGGTCCGATCCCCGAGAGCAGTACTTC

v_call: TRBV18
d_call: TRBD1
clone_size: many
cdr3_length: 16
j_call: TRBJ1-3
cdr3_aa: CASTEDRGYSGNTIYF
cdr3_nt: TGTGCCAGCACTGAAGACAGGGGATACTCTGGAAACACCATATATTTT

v_call: TRBV18
d_call: NA
clone_size: many
cdr3_length: 15
j_call: TRBJ1-5
cdr3_aa: CASSLATGPNVPQHF
cdr3_nt: TGTGCCAGCTCACTCGCGACAGGCCCCAATGTGCCCCAGCATTTT

v_call: TRBV6-1
d_call: NA
clone_size: few
cdr3_length: 14
j_call: TRBJ1-1
cdr3_aa: CASSSVGAGLEAFF
cdr3_nt: TGTGCCAGCAGCTCCGTTGGGGCGGGCTTGGAAGCTTTCTTT

v_call: TRBV20-1
d_call: NA
clone_size: few
cdr3_length: 13
j_call: TRBJ1-2
cdr3_aa: CSASWPDNYGYTF
cdr3_nt: TGCAGTGCTAGTTGGCCGGATAACTATGGCTACACCTTC

v_call: TRBV18
d_call: NA
clone_size: few
cdr3_length: 15
j_call: TRBJ1-5
cdr3_aa: CASSPPGSGNQPQHF
cdr3_nt: TGTGCCAGCTCACCTCCAGGGTCCGGCAATCAGCCCCAGCATTTT

v_call: TRBV24-1
d_call: NA
clone_size: many
cdr3_length: 14
j_call: TRBJ1-5
cdr3_aa: CATRSREGNQPQHF
cdr3_nt: TGTGCCACCAGGAGTCGGGAGGGCAATCAGCCCCAGCATTTT

v_call: TRBV3-1
d_call: TRBD1
clone_size: many
cdr3_length: 15
j_call: TRBJ2-7
cdr3_aa: CASSPSGQGLYEQYF
cdr3_nt: TGTGCCAGCAGCCCGTCGGGACAGGGTCTTTACGAGCAGTACTTC

v_call: TRBV18
d_call: NA
clone_size: many
cdr3_length: 14
j_call: TRBJ2-1
cdr3_aa: CASSPLGGEGEQFF
cdr3_nt: TGTGCCAGCTCACCCCTGGGGGGTGAGGGGGAGCAGTTCTTC

v_call: TRBV3-1
d_call: TRBD2
clone_size: NA
cdr3_length: 11
j_call: TRBJ2-1
cdr3_aa: CATSGRFEQFF
cdr3_nt: TGTGCCACCAGCGGGAGGTTTGAGCAGTTCTTC

v_call: TRBV5-1
d_call: NA
clone_size: NA
cdr3_length: 16
j_call: TRBJ2-2
cdr3_aa: CASSLADRPGPGELFF
cdr3_nt: TGCGCCAGCAGCTTGGCAGACAGGCCCGGACCCGGGGAGCTGTTTTTT

v_call: TRBV5-4
d_call: NA
clone_size: NA
cdr3_length: 15
j_call: TRBJ2-1
cdr3_aa: CASTDRRAAYNEQFF
cdr3_nt: TGTGCCAGCACCGACCGAAGGGCAGCCTACAATGAGCAGTTCTTC

v_call: TRBV29-1
d_call: TRBD2
clone_size: many
cdr3_length: 11
j_call: TRBJ2-7
cdr3_aa: CSVPGGTEQYF
cdr3_nt: TGCAGCGTCCCCGGGGGGACCGAGCAGTACTTC

v_call: TRBV6-2/TRBV6-3
d_call: TRBD2
clone_size: many
cdr3_length: 15
j_call: TRBJ2-7
cdr3_aa: CASSPRLAEPYEQYF
cdr3_nt: TGTGCCAGCAGTCCGCGACTAGCGGAGCCCTACGAGCAGTACTTC

v_call: TRBV29-1
d_call: TRBD1
clone_size: few
cdr3_length: 11
j_call: TRBJ2-1
cdr3_aa: CSAAPGQEQFF
cdr3_nt: TGCAGCGCGGCTCCGGGACAGGAGCAGTTCTTC

v_call: TRBV7-3
d_call: NA
clone_size: NA
cdr3_length: 11
j_call: TRBJ2-3
cdr3_aa: CASSLRDTQYF
cdr3_nt: TGTGCCAGCAGCCTTAGGGATACGCAGTATTTT

v_call: TRBV5-1
d_call: NA
clone_size: NA
cdr3_length: 12
j_call: TRBJ2-7
cdr3_aa: CASSGGPYEQYF
cdr3_nt: TGCGCCAGCAGCGGGGGACCCTACGAGCAGTACTTC

v_call: TRBV5-4
d_call: NA
clone_size: few
cdr3_length: 15
j_call: TRBJ2-2
cdr3_aa: CASSAEPGTPRELFF
cdr3_nt: TGTGCCAGCAGCGCCGAACCCGGGACACCGAGGGAGCTGTTTTTT

v_call: TRBV4-1
d_call: TRBD1
clone_size: NA
cdr3_length: 15
j_call: TRBJ1-1
cdr3_aa: CASSRIGQGDTEAFF
cdr3_nt: TGCGCCAGCAGCCGAATCGGACAGGGAGACACTGAAGCTTTCTTT

v_call: TRBV14
d_call: NA
clone_size: few
cdr3_length: 11
j_call: TRBJ2-1
cdr3_aa: CASSGFYEQFF
cdr3_nt: TGTGCCAGCAGCGGTTTCTATGAGCAGTTCTTC

v_call: TRBV7-9
d_call: NA
clone_size: few
cdr3_length: 16
j_call: TRBJ2-1
cdr3_aa: CASNPPIPITNNEQFF
cdr3_nt: TGTGCCAGCAACCCCCCGATTCCGATAACTAACAATGAGCAGTTCTTC

v_call: TRBV7-9
d_call: NA
clone_size: few
cdr3_length: 14
j_call: TRBJ2-1
cdr3_aa: CVSSLAPSYNEQFF
cdr3_nt: TGTGTCAGCAGCTTGGCGCCTTCCTACAATGAGCAGTTCTTC

v_call: TRBV27
d_call: NA
clone_size: NA
cdr3_length: 15
j_call: TRBJ2-1
cdr3_aa: CASSLSRGVDNEQFF
cdr3_nt: TGTGCCAGCAGTTTAAGTCGCGGGGTAGACAATGAGCAGTTCTTC

v_call: TRBV27
d_call: TRBD2
clone_size: many
cdr3_length: 18
j_call: TRBJ2-6
cdr3_aa: CASSPRTSGATGANVLTF
cdr3_nt: TGTGCCAGCAGTCCCCGGACTAGCGGAGCCACTGGGGCCAACGTCCTGACTTTC

v_call: TRBV12-3/TRBV12-4
d_call: NA
clone_size: few
cdr3_length: 16
j_call: TRBJ1-2
cdr3_aa: CASSLAIAGAVRGYTF
cdr3_nt: TGTGCCAGCAGTTTGGCCATTGCGGGGGCAGTCCGCGGCTACACCTTC

v_call: TRBV7-9
d_call: NA
clone_size: NA
cdr3_length: 13
j_call: TRBJ1-1
cdr3_aa: CASSFVQDTEAFF
cdr3_nt: TGTGCCAGCAGCTTCGTACAAGACACCGAAGCTTTCTTT

v_call: TRBV3-1
d_call: NA
clone_size: few
cdr3_length: 16
j_call: TRBJ2-5
cdr3_aa: CASSHLSRGAEETQYF
cdr3_nt: TGTGCCAGCAGCCACCTTTCCAGGGGGGCCGAAGAGACCCAGTACTTC

v_call: TRBV3-1
d_call: TRBD2
clone_size: many
cdr3_length: 18
j_call: TRBJ2-2
cdr3_aa: CASSPRGISGGPAGELFF
cdr3_nt: TGTGCCAGCAGCCCCCGTGGGATTAGCGGGGGCCCCGCCGGGGAGCTGTTTTTT

v_call: TRBV3-1
d_call: NA
clone_size: NA
cdr3_length: 14
j_call: TRBJ1-6
cdr3_aa: CASSQDPGPTPLHF
cdr3_nt: TGTGCCAGCAGCCAAGATCCAGGCCCGACACCCCTCCACTTT

v_call: TRBV2
d_call: TRBD1
clone_size: NA
cdr3_length: 14
j_call: TRBJ1-2
cdr3_aa: CASSRQGANYGYTF
cdr3_nt: TGTGCCAGCAGTCGACAGGGAGCCAACTATGGCTACACCTTC

v_call: TRBV5-1
d_call: NA
clone_size: few
cdr3_length: 17
j_call: TRBJ2-3
cdr3_aa: CASSFPYQDYPTDTQYF
cdr3_nt: TGCGCCAGCAGCTTCCCATATCAGGACTACCCCACAGATACGCAGTATTTT

v_call: TRBV4-1
d_call: NA
clone_size: NA
cdr3_length: 16
j_call: TRBJ2-1
cdr3_aa: CASSQDPRVRYNEQFF
cdr3_nt: TGCGCCAGCAGCCAAGATCCGAGGGTGCGGTACAATGAGCAGTTCTTC

v_call: TRBV2
d_call: NA
clone_size: few
cdr3_length: 18
j_call: TRBJ2-3
cdr3_aa: CASSESGGRGRYTDTQYF
cdr3_nt: TGTGCCAGCAGTGAATCCGGGGGAAGGGGCAGGTACACAGATACGCAGTATTTT

v_call: TRBV20-1
d_call: NA
clone_size: few
cdr3_length: 14
j_call: TRBJ2-3
cdr3_aa: CSARAGTTTDTQYF
cdr3_nt: TGCAGTGCTAGAGCGGGCACTACCACAGATACGCAGTATTTT

v_call: TRBV4-1
d_call: NA
clone_size: once
cdr3_length: 14
j_call: TRBJ1-5
cdr3_aa: CASSQVTGNQPQHF
cdr3_nt: TGCGCCAGCAGCCAAGTCACGGGTAATCAGCCCCAGCATTTT

v_call: TRBV5-1
d_call: TRBD1
clone_size: many
cdr3_length: 14
j_call: TRBJ2-7
cdr3_aa: CASSLTGGEYEQYF
cdr3_nt: TGCGCCAGCAGCTTGACAGGGGGCGAATACGAGCAGTACTTC

v_call: TRBV7-6
d_call: TRBD2
clone_size: NA
cdr3_length: 16
j_call: TRBJ2-1
cdr3_aa: CASSLKLAGEYNEQFF
cdr3_nt: TGTGCCAGCAGCCTAAAACTAGCGGGGGAGTACAATGAGCAGTTCTTC

v_call: TRBV5-1
d_call: TRBD2
clone_size: few
cdr3_length: 15
j_call: TRBJ2-5
cdr3_aa: CASSSQAGAGGTQYF
cdr3_nt: TGCGCCAGCAGCAGTCAAGCGGGGGCCGGAGGGACCCAGTACTTC

v_call: TRBV11-2
d_call: NA
clone_size: few
cdr3_length: 12
j_call: TRBJ1-1
cdr3_aa: CASSHPGEEAFF
cdr3_nt: TGTGCCAGCAGCCACCCCGGGGAGGAAGCTTTCTTT

v_call: TRBV29-1
d_call: NA
clone_size: NA
cdr3_length: 13
j_call: TRBJ1-2
cdr3_aa: CSAETVERYGYTF
cdr3_nt: TGCAGCGCCGAGACGGTGGAGCGGTATGGCTACACCTTC

v_call: TRBV6-1
d_call: NA
clone_size: many
cdr3_length: 15
j_call: TRBJ1-5
cdr3_aa: CASSEVTGPNQPQHF
cdr3_nt: TGTGCCAGCAGTGAAGTCACAGGACCTAATCAGCCCCAGCATTTT

v_call: TRBV15
d_call: TRBD1
clone_size: NA
cdr3_length: 17
j_call: TRBJ1-2
cdr3_aa: CATSRRQTGGANYGYTF
cdr3_nt: TGTGCCACCAGCCGACGCCAGACAGGGGGCGCTAACTATGGCTACACCTTC

v_call: TRBV7-2
d_call: NA
clone_size: NA
cdr3_length: 15
j_call: TRBJ1-1
cdr3_aa: CASSPRPGGRPEAFF
cdr3_nt: TGTGCCAGCAGCCCAAGACCGGGAGGGCGGCCTGAAGCTTTCTTT

v_call: TRBV7-6
d_call: NA
clone_size: NA
cdr3_length: 17
j_call: TRBJ2-3
cdr3_aa: CASSLAPPPGRADTQYF
cdr3_nt: TGTGCCAGCAGCTTAGCGCCTCCTCCGGGGCGCGCAGATACGCAGTATTTT

v_call: TRBV7-9
d_call: NA
clone_size: NA
cdr3_length: 15
j_call: TRBJ1-6
cdr3_aa: CASSSDSSYNSPLHF
cdr3_nt: TGTGCCAGCAGCTCGGACAGCTCCTATAATTCACCCCTCCACTTT